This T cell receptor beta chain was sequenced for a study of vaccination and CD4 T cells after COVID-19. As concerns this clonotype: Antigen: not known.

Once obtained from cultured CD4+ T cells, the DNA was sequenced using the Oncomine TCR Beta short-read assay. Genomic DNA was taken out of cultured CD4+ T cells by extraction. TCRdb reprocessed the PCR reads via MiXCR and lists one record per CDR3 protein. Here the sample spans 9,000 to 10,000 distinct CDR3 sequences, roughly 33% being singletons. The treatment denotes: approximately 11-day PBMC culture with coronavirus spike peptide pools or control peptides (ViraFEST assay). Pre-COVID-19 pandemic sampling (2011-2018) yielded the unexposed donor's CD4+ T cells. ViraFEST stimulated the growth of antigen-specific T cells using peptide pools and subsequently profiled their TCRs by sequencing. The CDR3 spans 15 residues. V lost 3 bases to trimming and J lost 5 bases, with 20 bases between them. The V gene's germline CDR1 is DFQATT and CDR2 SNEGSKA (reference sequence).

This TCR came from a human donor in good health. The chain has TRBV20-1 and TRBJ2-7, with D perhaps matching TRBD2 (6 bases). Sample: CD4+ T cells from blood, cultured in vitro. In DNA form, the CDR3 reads TGCAGTGCTAGCTGGGGACTCAAGGCTTTAGACGAGCAGTACTTC. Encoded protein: CSASWGLKALDEQYF.